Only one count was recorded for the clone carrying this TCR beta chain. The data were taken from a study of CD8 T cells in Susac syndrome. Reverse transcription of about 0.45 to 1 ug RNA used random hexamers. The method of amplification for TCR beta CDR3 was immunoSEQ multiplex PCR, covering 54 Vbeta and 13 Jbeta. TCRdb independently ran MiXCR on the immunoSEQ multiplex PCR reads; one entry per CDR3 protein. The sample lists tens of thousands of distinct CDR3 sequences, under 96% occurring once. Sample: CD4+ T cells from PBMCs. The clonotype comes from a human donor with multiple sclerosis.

The CDR3 DNA reads as TGCAGCGAGGGAGGTGACAGCCCTTACGAGCAGTACTTC. Protein sequence: CSEGGDSPYEQYF. The rearrangement links TRBV29-1 to TRBJ2-7; maybe TRBD2 (6 bases). Trimming removed 7 bases at V and 4 bases at J, with 17 bases between. Germline V gene sequence: CDR1 SQVTM, CDR2 ANQGSEA. This CDR3 contains 13 residues.